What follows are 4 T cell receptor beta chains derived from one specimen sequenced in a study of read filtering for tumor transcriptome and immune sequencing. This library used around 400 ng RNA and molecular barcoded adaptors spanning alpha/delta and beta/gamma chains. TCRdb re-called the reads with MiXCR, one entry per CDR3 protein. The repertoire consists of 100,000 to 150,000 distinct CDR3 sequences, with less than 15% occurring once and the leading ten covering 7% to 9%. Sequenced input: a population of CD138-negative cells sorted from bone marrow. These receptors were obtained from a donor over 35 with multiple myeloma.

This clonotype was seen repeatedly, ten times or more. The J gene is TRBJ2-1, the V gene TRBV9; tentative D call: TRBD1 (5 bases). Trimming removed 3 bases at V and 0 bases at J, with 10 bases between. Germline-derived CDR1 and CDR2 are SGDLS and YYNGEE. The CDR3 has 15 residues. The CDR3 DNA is TGTGCCAGCAGCGCCAGGGCTTCCTCCTACAATGAGCAGTTCTTC. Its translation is CASSARASSYNEQFF.

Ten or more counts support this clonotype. The CDR3 DNA reads TGTGCCAGCAGCCCCCGGGGACTAGCGGGATCCAATGAGCAGTTCTTC. Its protein is CASSPRGLAGSNEQFF. The J gene is TRBJ2-1, the V gene TRBV7-9; 13 bases map to TRBD2. This CDR3 is 16 amino acids long. J gave up 6 bases and V 5 bases, and 7 bases lay outside the gene matches. Germline loops: CDR1 SEHNR, CDR2 FQNEAQ (reference sequence).

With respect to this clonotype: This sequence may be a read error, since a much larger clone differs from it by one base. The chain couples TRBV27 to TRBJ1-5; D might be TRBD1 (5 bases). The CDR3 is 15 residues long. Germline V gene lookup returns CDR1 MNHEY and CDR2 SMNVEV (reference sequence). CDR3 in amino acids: CGSSLSSSGNQPQHF. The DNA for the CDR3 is TGTGGCAGCAGTTTATCTTCCTCAGGGAATCAGCCCCAGCATTTT.

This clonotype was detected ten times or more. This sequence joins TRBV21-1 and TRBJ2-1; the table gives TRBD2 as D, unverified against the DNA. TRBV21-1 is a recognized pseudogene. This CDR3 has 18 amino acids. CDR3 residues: CASSKGGWTSGSYNEQFF. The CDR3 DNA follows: TGTGCCAGCAGCAAAGGGGGTTGGACTAGCGGTTCCTACAATGAGCAGTTCTTC.